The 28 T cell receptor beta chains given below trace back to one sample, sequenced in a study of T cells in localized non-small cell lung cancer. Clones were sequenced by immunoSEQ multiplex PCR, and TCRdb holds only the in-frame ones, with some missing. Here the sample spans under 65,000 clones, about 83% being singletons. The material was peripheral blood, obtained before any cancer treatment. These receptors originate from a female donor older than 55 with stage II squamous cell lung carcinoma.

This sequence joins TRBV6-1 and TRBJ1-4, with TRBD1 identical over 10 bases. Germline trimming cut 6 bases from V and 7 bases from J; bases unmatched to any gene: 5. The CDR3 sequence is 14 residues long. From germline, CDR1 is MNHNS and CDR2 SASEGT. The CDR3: CASRGGQGFEKLFF. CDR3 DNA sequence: TGTGCCAGCAGGGGGGGACAGGGGTTTGAAAAACTGTTTTTT.

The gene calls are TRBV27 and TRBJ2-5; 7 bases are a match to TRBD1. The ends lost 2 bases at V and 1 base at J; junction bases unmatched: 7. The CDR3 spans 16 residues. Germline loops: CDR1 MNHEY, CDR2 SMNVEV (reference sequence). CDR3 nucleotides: TGTGCCAGCAGTTTACTCCCAGGGGGTGGCCAAGAGACCCAGTACTTC. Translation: CASSLLPGGGQETQYF.

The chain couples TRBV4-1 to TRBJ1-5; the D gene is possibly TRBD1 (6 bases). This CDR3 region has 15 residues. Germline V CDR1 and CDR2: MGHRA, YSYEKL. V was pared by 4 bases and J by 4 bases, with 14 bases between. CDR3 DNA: TGCGCCAGCAGCCCCGCAACAGGGCCTAATCAGCCCCAGCATTTT. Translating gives CASSPATGPNQPQHF.

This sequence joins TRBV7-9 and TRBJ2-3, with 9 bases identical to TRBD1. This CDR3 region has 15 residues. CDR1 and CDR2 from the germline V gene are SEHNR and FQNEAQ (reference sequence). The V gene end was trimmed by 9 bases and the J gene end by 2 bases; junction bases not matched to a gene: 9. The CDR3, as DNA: TGTGCCAGTGGGACAGGGACCTTGAACACAGATACGCAGTATTTT. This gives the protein CASGTGTLNTDTQYF.

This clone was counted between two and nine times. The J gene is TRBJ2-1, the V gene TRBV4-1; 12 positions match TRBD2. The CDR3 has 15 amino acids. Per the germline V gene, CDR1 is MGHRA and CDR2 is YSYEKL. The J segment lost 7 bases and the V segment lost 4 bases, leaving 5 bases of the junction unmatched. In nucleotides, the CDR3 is TGCGCCAGCAGCCTTACTAGCGGGGGGAGGAATGAGCAGTTCTTC. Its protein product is CASSLTSGGRNEQFF.

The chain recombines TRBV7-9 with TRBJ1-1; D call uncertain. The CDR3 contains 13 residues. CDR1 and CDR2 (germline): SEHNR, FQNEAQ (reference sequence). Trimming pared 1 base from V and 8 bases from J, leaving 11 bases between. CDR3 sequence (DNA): TGTGCCAGCAGCTTAGACGGACCTTGGGAAGCTTTCTTT. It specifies CASSLDGPWEAFF.

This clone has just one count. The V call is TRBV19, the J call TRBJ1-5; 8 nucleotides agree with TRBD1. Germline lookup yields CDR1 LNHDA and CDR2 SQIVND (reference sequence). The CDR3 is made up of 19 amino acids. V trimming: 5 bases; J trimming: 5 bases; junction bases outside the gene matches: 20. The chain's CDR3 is CASSPTLGQGEGKDQPQHF. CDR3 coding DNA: TGTGCCAGTAGTCCTACCCTCGGACAGGGTGAAGGGAAAGATCAGCCCCAGCATTTT.

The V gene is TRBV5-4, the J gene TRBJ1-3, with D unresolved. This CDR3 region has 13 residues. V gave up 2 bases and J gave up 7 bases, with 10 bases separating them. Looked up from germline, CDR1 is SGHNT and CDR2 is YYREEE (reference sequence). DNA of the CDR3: TGTGCCAGCAGCTTTAGGGAAGGTAACACCATATATTTT. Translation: CASSFREGNTIYF.

Written as DNA, the CDR3 is TGCGCCAGCAGCTTGGGGGAGGGGGATACGCAGTATTTT. Its translation is CASSLGEGDTQYF. The chain joins TRBV5-1 to TRBJ2-3; 7 bases agree with TRBD2. The germline CDR1 and CDR2 sequences are SGHRS and YFSETQ. The CDR3 sequence is 13 residues long. V was pared by 0 bases and J by 6 bases, with 1 base of the junction left unmatched.

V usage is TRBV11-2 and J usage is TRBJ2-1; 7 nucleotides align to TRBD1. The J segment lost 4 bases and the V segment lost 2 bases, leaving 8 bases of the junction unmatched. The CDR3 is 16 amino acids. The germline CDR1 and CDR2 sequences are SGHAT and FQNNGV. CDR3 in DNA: TGTGCCAGCAGCTTACCCCGGACAGGTCCATACAATGAGCAGTTCTTC. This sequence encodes CASSLPRTGPYNEQFF.

CDR3: CASSVSTGELFF. CDR3 in DNA: TGCGCCAGCAGTGTTAGCACCGGGGAGCTGTTTTTT. V is TRBV5-1 and J is TRBJ2-2; D is ambiguous. V lost 5 bases to trimming and J lost 4 bases, with 6 bases between them. The CDR3 length is 12 residues. CDR1 SGHRS and CDR2 YFSETQ come from the germline V gene.

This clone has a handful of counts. The CDR3 region is CAWSVPQSNYGYTF. The DNA of the CDR3 is TGTGCCTGGAGTGTACCCCAATCGAACTATGGCTACACCTTC. The rearrangement joins TRBV30 to TRBJ1-2; D is unresolved. Per the germline V gene, CDR1 is GTSNPN and CDR2 is SVGIG (reference sequence). Trimming shortened V by 0 bases and J by 2 bases, and 10 bases separated the two germline ends. This CDR3 has 14 residues. Using reference TRBV30 and TRBJ1-2 for the parts outside the CDR3, the full variable domain is SQTIHQWPATLVQPVGSPLSLECTVEGTSNPNLYWYRQAAGRGLQLLFYSVGIGQISSEVPQNLSASRPQDRQFILSSKKLLLSDSGFYLCAWSVPQSNYGYTFGSGTRLTVV.

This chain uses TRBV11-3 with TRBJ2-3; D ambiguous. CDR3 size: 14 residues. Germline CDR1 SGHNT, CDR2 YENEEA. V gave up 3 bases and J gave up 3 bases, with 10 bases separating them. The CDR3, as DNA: TGTGCCAGCAGCTTGGGTTCTAGTACAGATACGCAGTATTTT. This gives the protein CASSLGSSTDTQYF.

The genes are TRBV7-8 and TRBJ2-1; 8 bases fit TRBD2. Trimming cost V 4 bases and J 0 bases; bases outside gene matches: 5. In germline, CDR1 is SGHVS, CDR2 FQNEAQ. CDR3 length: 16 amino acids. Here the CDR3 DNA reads TGTGCCAGCAGCTCCGGCGGGGGGAGCTCCTACAATGAGCAGTTCTTC. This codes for CASSSGGGSSYNEQFF.

The CDR3 DNA sequence: TGTGCCAGCAGCTCGGGACAGGGGGCGAACGGGGAGCTGTTTTTT. Translated: CASSSGQGANGELFF. This chain joins TRBV11-3 and TRBJ2-2, with 12 positions matching TRBD1. Losses at the gene ends were 4 bases for V and 7 bases for J; bases not matched to a gene: 4. CDR3 length equals 15 residues. In germline, CDR1 is SGHNT, CDR2 YENEEA.

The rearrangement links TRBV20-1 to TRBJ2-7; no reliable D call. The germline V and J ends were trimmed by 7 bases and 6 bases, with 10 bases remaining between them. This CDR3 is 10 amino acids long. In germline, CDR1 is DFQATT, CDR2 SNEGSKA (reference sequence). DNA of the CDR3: TGCAGTGTTTCGGACGCCGAGCAGTACTTC. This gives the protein CSVSDAEQYF.

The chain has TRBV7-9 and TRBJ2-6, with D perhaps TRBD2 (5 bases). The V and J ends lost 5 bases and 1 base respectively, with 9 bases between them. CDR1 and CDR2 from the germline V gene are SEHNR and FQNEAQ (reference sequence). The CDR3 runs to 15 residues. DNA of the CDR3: TGTGCCAGCAGCCGGGAAAGGTCTGGGGCCAACGTCCTGACTTTC. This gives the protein CASSRERSGANVLTF.

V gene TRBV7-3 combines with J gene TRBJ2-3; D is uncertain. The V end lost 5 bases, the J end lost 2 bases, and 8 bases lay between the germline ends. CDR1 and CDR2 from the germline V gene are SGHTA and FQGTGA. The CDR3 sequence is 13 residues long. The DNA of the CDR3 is TGTGCCAGCAGCGCCTCCACCACAGATACGCAGTATTTT. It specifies CASSASTTDTQYF.

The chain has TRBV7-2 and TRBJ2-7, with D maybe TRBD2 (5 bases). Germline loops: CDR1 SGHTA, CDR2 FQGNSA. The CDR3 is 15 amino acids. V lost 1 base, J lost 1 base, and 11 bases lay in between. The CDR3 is CASSLEGGASYEQYF. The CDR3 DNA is TGTGCCAGCAGCTTAGAAGGAGGTGCTTCCTACGAGCAGTACTTC.

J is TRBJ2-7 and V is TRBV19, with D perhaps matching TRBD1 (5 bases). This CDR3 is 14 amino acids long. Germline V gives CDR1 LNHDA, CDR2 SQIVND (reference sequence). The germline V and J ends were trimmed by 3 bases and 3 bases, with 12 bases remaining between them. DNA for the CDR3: TGTGCCAGTAGTATTTCCACAGGTGACTACGAGCAGTACTTC. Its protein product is CASSISTGDYEQYF.

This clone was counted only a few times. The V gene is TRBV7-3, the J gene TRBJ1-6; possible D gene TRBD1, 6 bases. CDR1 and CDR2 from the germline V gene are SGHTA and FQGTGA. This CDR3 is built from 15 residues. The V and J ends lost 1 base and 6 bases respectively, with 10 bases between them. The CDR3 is CASSLSLGGNSPLHF. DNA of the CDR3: TGTGCCAGCAGCTTAAGTTTAGGGGGTAATTCACCCCTCCACTTT.

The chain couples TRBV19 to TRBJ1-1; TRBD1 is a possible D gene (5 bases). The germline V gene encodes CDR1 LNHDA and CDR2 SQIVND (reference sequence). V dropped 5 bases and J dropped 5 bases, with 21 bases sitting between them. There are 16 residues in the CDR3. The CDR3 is CASSAPGTVKGTEAFF. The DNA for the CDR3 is TGTGCCAGTAGTGCCCCCGGGACGGTAAAGGGTACTGAAGCTTTCTTT.

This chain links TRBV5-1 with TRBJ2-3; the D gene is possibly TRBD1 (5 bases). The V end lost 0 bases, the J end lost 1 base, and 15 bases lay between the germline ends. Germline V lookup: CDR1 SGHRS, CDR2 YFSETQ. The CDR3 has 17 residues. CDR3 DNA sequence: TGCGCCAGCAGCTTGGCCCAGGGCGCAGCTGGCACAGATACGCAGTATTTT. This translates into CASSLAQGAAGTDTQYF. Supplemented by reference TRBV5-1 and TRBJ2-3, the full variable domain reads KAGVTQTPRYLIKTRGQQVTLSCSPISGHRSVSWYQQTPGQGLQFLFEYFSETQRNKGNFPGRFSGRQFSNSRSEMNVSTLELGDSALYLCASSLAQGAAGTDTQYFGPGTRLTVL.

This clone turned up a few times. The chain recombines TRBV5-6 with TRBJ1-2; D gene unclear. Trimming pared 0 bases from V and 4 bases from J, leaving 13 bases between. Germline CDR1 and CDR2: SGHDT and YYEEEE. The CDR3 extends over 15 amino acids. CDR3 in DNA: TGTGCCAGCAGCTTGGCGGGGTCGGTGAGCTATGGCTACACCTTC. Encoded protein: CASSLAGSVSYGYTF.

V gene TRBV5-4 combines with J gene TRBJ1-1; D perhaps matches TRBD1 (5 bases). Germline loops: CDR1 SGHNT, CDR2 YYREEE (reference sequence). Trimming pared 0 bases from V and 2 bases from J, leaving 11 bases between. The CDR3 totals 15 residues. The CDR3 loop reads CASSLVGRENTEAFF. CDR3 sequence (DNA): TGTGCCAGCAGCTTGGTCGGCAGGGAAAACACTGAAGCTTTCTTT.

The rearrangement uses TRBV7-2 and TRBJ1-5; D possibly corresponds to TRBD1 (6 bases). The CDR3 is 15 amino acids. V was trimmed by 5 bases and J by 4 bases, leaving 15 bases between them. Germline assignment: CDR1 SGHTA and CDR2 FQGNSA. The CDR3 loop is CASSLNRAENQPQHF. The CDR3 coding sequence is TGTGCCAGCAGCCTTAACAGGGCCGAGAATCAGCCCCAGCATTTT. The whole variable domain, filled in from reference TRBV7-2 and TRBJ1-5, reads GAGVSQSPSNKVTEKGKDVELRCDPISGHTALYWYRQSLGQGLEFLIYFQGNSAPDKSGLPSDRFSAERTGGSVSTLTIQRTQQEDSAVYLCASSLNRAENQPQHFGDGTRLSIL.

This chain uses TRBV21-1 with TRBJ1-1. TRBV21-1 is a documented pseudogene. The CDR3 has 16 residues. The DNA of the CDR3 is TGTGCCAGCAGGGGGGTGCACAGAGGGATGAACACTGAAGCTTTCTTT. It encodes CASRGVHRGMNTEAFF.

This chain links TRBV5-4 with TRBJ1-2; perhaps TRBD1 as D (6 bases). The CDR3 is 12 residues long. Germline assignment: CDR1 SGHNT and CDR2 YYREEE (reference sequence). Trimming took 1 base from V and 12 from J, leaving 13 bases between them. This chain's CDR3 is CASSLTGQRDTF. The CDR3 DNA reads TGTGCCAGCAGCTTGACAGGACAGCGGGACACCTTC.